The rows below give T cell receptor beta chains drawn from one sample of a study of response to subunit inactivated influenza vaccine. TCRdb re-called the RT-PCR reads through MiXCR, storing one row per CDR3 protein. The sample holds roughly 790,000 distinct CDR3 sequences, 21% seen once. Specimen: PBMCs from blood, collected roughly 5 days after vaccination. These TCRs come from a middle-aged man who received an inactivated influenza vaccine. Each CDR3 is given with its conserved first and last residue. The order of the fields is clone size, V gene, D gene, J gene, CDR3 protein, CDR3 DNA. The D gene is left open where the match is weak. A row's size may be missing; if present it is once, few, many or a size class.

>few|TRBV28|NA|TRBJ2-7
CATLRDFPSYEQYF
TGTGCCACCCTCCGGGACTTCCCCTCCTACGAGCAGTACTTC
>once|TRBV4-3|TRBD2|TRBJ2-1
CASSQLLSGGYYNEQFF
TGCGCCAGCAGCCAATTACTTTCGGGGGGGTACTACAATGAGCAGTTCTTC
>NA|TRBV12-3/TRBV12-4|TRBD1|TRBJ1-4
CASSLGQFATNEKLFF
TGTGCCAGCAGTTTGGGACAGTTTGCAACTAATGAAAAACTGTTTTTT
>few|TRBV7-9|NA|TRBJ2-7
CASTPSPGGGEQYF
TGTGCCAGCACCCCCTCCCCCGGGGGTGGAGAGCAGTACTTC
>few|TRBV4-2|NA|TRBJ2-7
CASSQGSGHNYEQYF
TGTGCCAGCAGCCAAGGGTCGGGACATAACTACGAGCAGTACTTC
>few|TRBV15|TRBD1|TRBJ2-7
CATSTRDRGYEQYF
TGTGCCACCAGCACTCGGGACAGAGGATACGAGCAGTACTTC
>few|TRBV12-3/TRBV12-4|NA|TRBJ2-3
CASSLANRGNTQYF
TGTGCCAGCAGTTTAGCGAACCGGGGTAATACGCAGTATTTT
>NA|TRBV7-2|NA|TRBJ1-1
CASSLGRWEGRNTEAFF
TGTGCCAGCAGCTTAGGTCGGTGGGAGGGACGGAACACTGAAGCTTTCTTT
>many|TRBV29-1|NA|TRBJ2-3
CSVGLRKSTDTQYF
TGCAGCGTGGGGTTAAGGAAGTCCACAGATACGCAGTATTTT
>NA|TRBV5-8|NA|TRBJ2-1
CASSLWSGHENEQFF
TGTGCCAGCAGCTTGTGGAGCGGCCACGAAAATGAGCAGTTCTTC
>few|TRBV13|TRBD2|TRBJ2-3
CASSATSGLTDTQYF
TGTGCCAGCAGCGCCACTAGCGGACTCACAGATACGCAGTATTTT
>NA|TRBV7-2|TRBD1|TRBJ2-5
CASRLWTGGGETQYF
TGTGCCAGCAGATTGTGGACAGGGGGCGGAGAGACCCAGTACTTC
>NA|TRBV12-3/TRBV12-4|NA|TRBJ1-5
CASAVGQGTGSNQPQHF
TGTGCCAGCGCCGTCGGCCAGGGGACGGGTAGCAATCAGCCCCAGCATTTT
>NA|TRBV7-6|TRBD1|TRBJ2-7
CASSLAPGQGGYEQYF
TGTGCCAGCAGCTTAGCTCCGGGACAGGGTGGCTACGAGCAGTACTTC
>NA|TRBV14|NA|TRBJ2-1
CASSQVSGGQRRFF
TGTGCCAGCAGCCAAGTAAGTGGAGGACAGCGGAGGTTCTTC
>NA|TRBV19|NA|TRBJ2-2
CASMGRRIGAGELFF
TGTGCCAGTATGGGCAGGAGGATTGGGGCCGGGGAGCTGTTTTTT
>NA|TRBV9|TRBD2|TRBJ2-5
CASSVDPGRSETQYF
TGTGCCAGCAGCGTAGATCCCGGGAGGTCGGAGACCCAGTACTTC
>few|TRBV20-1|NA|TRBJ2-5
CSARDTTGQETQYF
TGCAGTGCTAGAGACACGACAGGACAAGAGACCCAGTACTTC
>many|TRBV5-1|NA|TRBJ2-7
CASSMGAVKGEQYF
TGCGCCAGCAGCATGGGTGCCGTAAAGGGCGAGCAGTACTTC
>many|TRBV29-1|NA|TRBJ2-3
CSVGPRVAGPTDTQYF
TGCAGCGTTGGCCCTAGGGTCGCGGGACCCACAGATACGCAGTATTTT
>NA|TRBV28|NA|TRBJ1-2
CASSLMGRDYGYTF
TGTGCCAGCAGTTTAATGGGGCGGGACTATGGCTACACCTTC
>few|TRBV20-1|TRBD1|TRBJ1-5
CSARDGDRYNQPQHF
TGCAGTGCTAGAGACGGGGACAGGTACAATCAGCCCCAGCATTTT
>NA|TRBV5-5|NA|TRBJ2-2
CASSLAPGVDTGELFF
TGTGCCAGCAGCTTGGCTCCGGGGGTTGACACCGGGGAGCTGTTTTTT
>NA|TRBV15|NA|TRBJ2-7
CATSRPGGVYEQYF
TGTGCCACCAGCAGACCCGGAGGGGTCTACGAGCAGTACTTC
>few|TRBV27|NA|TRBJ2-1
CASSLSGWGQTHNEQFF
TGTGCCAGCAGTTTATCGGGTTGGGGGCAAACCCACAATGAGCAGTTCTTC